The 30 T cell receptor beta chains below all came from one sample that was sequenced in a study of blood T cells in healthy people across ages. Together with a sample-barcoded 5' primer, a J-beta primer mix was included in a second PCR lasting about 7 to 11 cycles. TCRdb passed the 5' RACE reads through MiXCR, listing each CDR3 protein once. The sample has about 2 million distinct CDR3 sequences, just under 50% seen once. The sequenced material came from blood. The receptor source for this set is a woman aged 40 to 50 in good health.

The chain couples TRBV27 to TRBJ1-6, with TRBD1 matching 7 bases. CDR1 is MNHEY, CDR2 SMNVEV, per germline (reference sequence). CDR3 length: 15 residues. The ends lost 7 bases at V and 6 bases at J; junction bases unmatched: 9. The CDR3: CASTPAGQPNSPLHF. The DNA for the CDR3 is TGTGCCAGCACCCCAGCGGGACAGCCTAATTCACCCCTCCACTTT.

This clonotype was seen just once. The CDR3 is CASSPYLGMTGTGSTDTQYF. The CDR3 region has the DNA TGTGCCAGCAGCCCATACCTTGGCATGACCGGGACAGGGAGCACAGATACGCAGTATTTT. J is TRBJ2-3 and V is TRBV9, with 9 bases aligning to TRBD1. The CDR3 runs to 20 residues. Germline V CDR1 and CDR2: SGDLS, YYNGEE. The V and J ends lost 4 bases and 0 bases, in that order; junction bases with no gene match: 18.

This clonotype occurred once. This rearrangement joins TRBV23-1 to TRBJ2-7, with D perhaps given as TRBD1 or TRBD2 (5 bases each). TRBV23-1 is an open reading frame, and its role is uncertain. V lost 0 bases to trimming and J lost 7 bases, with 16 bases between them. The CDR3 is made up of 15 amino acids. CDR3 sequence reads: CASSQSSGTAGEQYF. DNA for the CDR3: TGCGCCAGCAGTCAATCGTCCGGGACGGCCGGAGAGCAGTACTTC.

Only one count was recorded for this clonotype. This rearrangement joins TRBV27 to TRBJ2-1, with D perhaps TRBD2 (7 bases). The CDR3 runs 16 residues. Trimming took 5 bases from V and 3 from J, leaving 17 bases between them. The V gene's germline CDR1 is MNHEY and CDR2 SMNVEV (reference sequence). The CDR3 is CASSRNGGAGYNEQFF. DNA of the CDR3: TGTGCCAGCAGTCGCAATGGGGGGGCGGGCTACAATGAGCAGTTCTTC.

The chain has TRBV5-1 and TRBJ2-3; no definite D call. The V gene lost 4 bases and the J gene lost 6 bases, with 15 bases spanning the gap. The germline V gene encodes CDR1 SGHRS and CDR2 YFSETQ. The CDR3 runs 14 residues. This CDR3 is CASSLWTDADTQYF. The CDR3, as DNA: TGCGCCAGCAGCCTGTGGACGGATGCGGATACGCAGTATTTT.

J is TRBJ2-1 and V is TRBV20-1, with D maybe TRBD2 (5 bases). V was trimmed by 7 bases and J by 6 bases, leaving 10 bases between them. Germline V CDR1 and CDR2: DFQATT, SNEGSKA (reference sequence). CDR3 length: 11 residues. CDR3 DNA sequence: TGCAGTGTCCCCGGGGTCAATGAGCAGTTCTTC. It translates to CSVPGVNEQFF.

The gene calls are TRBV20-1 and TRBJ1-6; TRBD1 might be the D (6 bases). V lost 6 bases, J lost 6 bases, and 18 bases lay in between. The CDR3 has 15 amino acids. The germline gives CDR1 DFQATT, CDR2 SNEGSKA (reference sequence). CDR3 in DNA: TGCAGTGCAACCGCTCAGGGGTGGGCTAATTCACCCCTCCACTTT. It codes for CSATAQGWANSPLHF.

The rearrangement links TRBV12-3 or TRBV12-4 to TRBJ1-4, with a possible D match to TRBD1 (6 bases). V lost 5 bases and J 8 bases, leaving 18 bases between the germline ends. This CDR3 is built from 15 residues. CDR3 in DNA: TGTGCCAGCAGTCTGGGGCCAGGGGTGACGGAAAAACTGTTTTTT. Its translation: CASSLGPGVTEKLFF.

The genes are TRBV29-1 and TRBJ2-7; TRBD2 agrees at 14 bases. The CDR3 runs to 16 residues. Per the germline V gene, CDR1 is SQVTM and CDR2 is ANQGSEA. Trimming at V came to 4 bases and at J to 1 base, leaving 6 bases not matched to a gene. The CDR3 reads CSVAGTSGGRSYEQYF. CDR3 nucleotides: TGCAGCGTTGCCGGGACTAGCGGGGGAAGATCCTACGAGCAGTACTTC.

The chain is built from TRBV6-5 and TRBJ1-1; 11 bases line up with TRBD1. V lost 4 bases and J lost 8; bases outside the gene matches: 9. Germline V gives CDR1 MNHEY, CDR2 SVGAGI. The CDR3 is 15 residues long. The CDR3: CASSSNPGQGVEAFF. CDR3 coding DNA: TGTGCCAGCAGTTCGAACCCGGGACAGGGGGTAGAAGCTTTCTTT.

The chain uses TRBV5-1 and TRBJ2-4; TRBD1 matches at 12 bases. The DNA end lines up better with TRBJ2-5; the J call may be wrong. CDR1 and CDR2 (germline): SGHRS, YFSETQ. This CDR3 comprises 16 residues. The CDR3 bases are TGCGCCAGCAGCTTCAGGGGACAGGGGGCAGGAGAGACCCAGTACTTC. Translated: CASSFRGQGAGETQYF.

DNA of the CDR3: TGTGCCACCAGTCTAGGACTGGACACAGATACGCAGTATTTT. Translating gives CATSLGLDTDTQYF. The chain employs TRBV24-1 and TRBJ2-3; weak D call: TRBD2 (5 bases). Per germline, CDR1 KGHDR and CDR2 SFDVKD. The V gene lost 6 bases and the J gene lost 2 bases, with 11 bases spanning the gap. This CDR3 region has 14 residues.

The chain carries TRBV10-3 and TRBJ2-7; D remains unclear. TRBJ2-5 explains the end of the DNA better; the J call may be wrong. The length of the CDR3 is 13 residues. Germline V gene sequence: CDR1 ENHRY, CDR2 SYGVKD. CDR3 sequence reads: CAISESMLETQYF. CDR3 in DNA: TGTGCCATCAGTGAGTCGATGCTAGAGACCCAGTACTTC.

This clonotype has a handful of counts. This sequence joins TRBV20-1 and TRBJ1-5; no firm D call. This CDR3 spans 13 amino acids. Trimming took off 3 bases at V and 7 bases at J, with 13 bases between the two ends. Germline values: CDR1 DFQATT, CDR2 SNEGSKA (reference sequence). CDR3 residues: CSARSGYWQPQHF. DNA of the CDR3: TGCAGTGCTAGGTCGGGGTATTGGCAGCCCCAGCATTTT.

This clonotype has just a few counts. This chain links TRBV7-2 with TRBJ1-1; D unclear. V dropped 1 base and J dropped 1 base, with 7 bases sitting between them. CDR1 is SGHTA, CDR2 FQGNSA, per germline. The CDR3 sequence is 14 residues long. This CDR3 is CASSLDSWNTEAFF. The CDR3 DNA sequence: TGTGCCAGCAGCTTAGATTCCTGGAACACTGAAGCTTTCTTT.

The rearrangement joins TRBV6-4 to TRBJ2-5; 12 positions match TRBD2. The CDR3 totals 15 residues. CDR1 MRHNA and CDR2 SNTAGT come from the germline V gene. Trimming took 4 bases from V and 11 from J; bases not matched to a gene: 11. CDR3 sequence (DNA): TGTGCCAGCAGTGTTCTAGCGGGGGGGCTCAATGAGCAGTACTTC. This encodes CASSVLAGGLNEQYF.

In its sample, this clonotype was seen a few times. The CDR3 here is CASSLAILRNQETQYF. For the CDR3, the DNA is TGTGCCAGCAGCTTAGCGATTTTAAGGAACCAAGAGACCCAGTACTTC. The chain links TRBV7-9 to TRBJ2-5, with D uncertain. The length of the CDR3 is 16 residues. Germline V gene data show CDR1 as SEHNR and CDR2 as FQNEAQ (reference sequence). V was shortened by 0 bases and J by 0 bases, with 11 bases between the two germline ends.

This chain links TRBV11-2 with TRBJ1-2; the D gene is possibly TRBD1 (6 bases). Deletions cut 6 bases from V and 6 bases from J, with 23 bases between. The germline gives CDR1 SGHAT, CDR2 FQNNGV. The CDR3 runs 16 residues. The CDR3, as DNA: TGTGCCAGCAGTTGGAGAGCGGGGGGCAGAGGAGATGGCTACACCTTC. This gives the protein CASSWRAGGRGDGYTF.

This chain joins TRBV4-3 and TRBJ1-1; 7 bases fit TRBD1. This CDR3 region has 14 residues. V trimming: 4 bases; J trimming: 5 bases; junction bases outside the gene matches: 7. Germline CDR1 LGHNA, CDR2 YSLEER. CDR3 residues: CASSPSYRGTEAFF. The CDR3 bases are TGCGCCAGCAGCCCCAGCTACAGGGGAACTGAAGCTTTCTTT.

The CDR3 loop reads CASRRGNVETQYF. DNA for the CDR3: TGCGCCAGTCGACGGGGGAATGTGGAGACCCAGTACTTC. The chain is built from TRBV5-1 and TRBJ2-5, with a tentative D call TRBD2 (6 bases). V was shortened by 8 bases and J by 5 bases, with 16 bases between the two germline ends. The CDR3 consists of 13 residues. Germline CDR1 SGHRS, CDR2 YFSETQ.

This chain connects TRBV27 to TRBJ2-7; 11 positions match TRBD2. The CDR3 runs 15 residues. V lost 5 bases and J lost 6; bases outside the gene matches: 9. From germline, CDR1 is MNHEY and CDR2 SMNVEV (reference sequence). This CDR3 is CASSQSKGLAGEQYF. The CDR3 region has the DNA TGTGCCAGCAGTCAGAGCAAAGGACTAGCGGGCGAGCAGTACTTC.

This clonotype was observed a handful of times. The chain couples TRBV6-5 to TRBJ2-1, with TRBD2 as a possible D gene (6 bases). Germline V gene sequence: CDR1 MNHEY, CDR2 SVGAGI. There are 15 residues in the CDR3. V lost 8 bases and J lost 2, with 16 bases in between. CDR3 loop: CASSPGVAAYNEQFF. The CDR3 DNA is TGTGCCAGCTCCCCGGGGGTAGCGGCCTACAATGAGCAGTTCTTC.

The V gene is TRBV11-2, the J gene TRBJ1-2; 8 nucleotides agree with TRBD1. The CDR3 has 15 amino acids. Germline trimming cut 1 base from V and 3 bases from J; bases unmatched to any gene: 4. Germline assignment: CDR1 SGHAT and CDR2 FQNNGV. The CDR3 DNA is TGTGCCAGCAGCTTAGGCAGGGGGCCAGACTATGGCTACACCTTC. Translation: CASSLGRGPDYGYTF.

The chain employs TRBV6-2 or TRBV6-3 and TRBJ2-1; 8 bases are shared with TRBD2. The germline CDR1 and CDR2 sequences are MNHEY and SVGEGT. The CDR3 is made up of 15 amino acids. V dropped 6 bases and J dropped 3; count of bases not matched to a gene: 7. The CDR3 here is CASRPAGGHYNEQFF. CDR3 in DNA: TGTGCCAGCAGGCCCGCGGGGGGCCACTACAATGAGCAGTTCTTC.

On this clonotype: One junction end does not reproduce the germline sequence, and a read error may be involved. The rearrangement joins TRBV5-1 to TRBJ1-2; 8 nucleotides line up with TRBD1. Germline CDR1 and CDR2: SGHRS and YFSETQ. CDR3 length equals 13 residues. CDR3 sequence (DNA): TGTGCCAGCAGTTTACCAGGGGGCGATGGCTACACCTTC. Translation gives CASSLPGGDGYTF.

This clonotype was seen a single time. This chain connects TRBV20-1 to TRBJ2-7; a possible D gene is TRBD2 (6 bases). V was clipped by 3 bases and J by 7 bases, with 16 bases between them. CDR1 DFQATT and CDR2 SNEGSKA come from the germline V gene (reference sequence). The CDR3 covers 13 residues. The CDR3 region is CSARSLTEGEQYF. The CDR3 DNA is TGCAGTGCTAGGAGTCTAACGGAGGGAGAGCAGTACTTC.

The CDR3 loop is CASRTATSPNEQYF. The CDR3 region has the DNA TGTGCCAGCAGGACAGCGACTTCTCCGAACGAGCAGTACTTC. This rearrangement joins TRBV28 to TRBJ2-7; D possibly corresponds to TRBD1 (5 bases). Germline assignment: CDR1 MDHEN and CDR2 SYDVKM. CDR3 size: 14 residues. The V gene lost 6 bases and the J gene lost 5 bases, with 17 bases spanning the gap.

The chain uses TRBV6-1 and TRBJ1-2, with TRBD1 matching 9 bases. CDR1 is MNHNS, CDR2 SASEGT, per germline. Trimming took 4 bases from V and 4 from J; bases not matched to a gene: 7. The length of the CDR3 is 15 residues. CDR3 DNA: TGTGCCAGCAGTGCACCGGGACAGGGCCCCTATGGCTACACCTTC. Encoded protein: CASSAPGQGPYGYTF.

This clonotype was counted between two and nine times. The gene calls are TRBV5-1 and TRBJ1-6; D unresolved. The CDR3 loop spans 16 amino acids. CDR1 is SGHRS, CDR2 YFSETQ, per germline. V was shortened by 0 bases and J by 3 bases, with 10 bases between the two germline ends. The CDR3 nucleotides are TGCGCCAGCAGCTTGGAGAAGCAGAGCTATAATTCACCCCTCCACTTT. Translated: CASSLEKQSYNSPLHF. Supplemented by reference TRBV5-1 and TRBJ1-6, the full variable domain reads KAGVTQTPRYLIKTRGQQVTLSCSPISGHRSVSWYQQTPGQGLQFLFEYFSETQRNKGNFPGRFSGRQFSNSRSEMNVSTLELGDSALYLCASSLEKQSYNSPLHFGNGTRLTVT.

This clonotype appeared a few times. V is TRBV6-6 and J is TRBJ1-6; D is uncertain. The CDR3 extends over 15 amino acids. Germline CDR1 reads MNHNY; CDR2 reads SVGAGI (reference sequence). V was cut by 8 bases and J by 0 bases, with 11 bases left in between. DNA of the CDR3: TGTGCCAGCGGTTCGTACAGCTCCTATAATTCACCCCTCCACTTT. It encodes CASGSYSSYNSPLHF.